This T cell receptor beta chain was sequenced for a study of response to subunit inactivated influenza vaccine. This clonotype has more than one count but fewer than ten. Via MiXCR, TCRdb re-called the RT-PCR reads, giving one row per CDR3 protein. This table holds hundreds of thousands of distinct CDR3 sequences, about 15% found once. CDR3 length: 14 residues. Trimming removed 3 bases from V and 4 bases from J, with 10 bases in between. The rearrangement joins TRBV12-3 or TRBV12-4 to TRBJ1-3; unclear D gene. The specimen comprised PBMCs from blood, sampled roughly 15 days before vaccination. The TCR was taken from a man between 50 and 59 years old who received an inactivated influenza vaccine. The CDR3 bases are TGTGCCAGCAGTTTGGTTTCGCGCGGAAACACCATATATTTT. Residues: CASSLVSRGNTIYF.